Included here is one T cell receptor beta chain sequence, with context. Its antigen remains unknown. The PCR ran on 60 Vbeta and 13 Jbeta primers. Repertoires were generated with immunoSEQ multiplex PCR, while TCRdb's copy carries only in-frame clones and drops some. The sample shows 80,000 to 100,000 clones, 79% of them seen only once. The data derive from a study of cytomegalovirus exposure and HLA in healthy donors. Germline V gives CDR1 MGHDK, CDR2 SYGVNS. The CDR3 consists of 16 residues. Deletions cut 8 bases from V and 1 base from J, with 19 bases between. Study-wide points: Under 20,000 TCR beta sequences were associated with HLA alleles at 0.05 false discovery rate in a later analysis.

The chain recombines TRBV25-1 with TRBJ2-3; D may be TRBD2 (7 bases). The sample comprised PBMCs. This clonotype originated in a male donor in good health and CMV-seropositive. CDR3 residues: CASGASGGLGTDTQYF. The CDR3 nucleotides read TGTGCCAGCGGGGCTTCCGGGGGGCTCGGCACAGATACGCAGTATTTT.